Here is one T cell receptor (beta chain) with its context. Methods used by the authors: Nucleated cell number was recorded as an estimate derived from reference gene primer amplification. Here immunoSEQ multiplex PCR was the method, and the copy in TCRdb shows in-frame clones only, minus some. The V and J calls and clone size are taken from that table; D and trimming were inferred from the DNA. The sample lists 35,000 to 50,000 clones; about 90% were seen once. The data were obtained in a study of blood T cell repertoires in COVID-19. Study information: Whether acute or convalescent, the COVID-19 samples came from the United States, Italy and Spain. PBMCs, B-cell-depleted T cells, or T cells were the source of the cDNA or gDNA that made up the material.

Germline V gene data show CDR1 as ENHRY and CDR2 as SYGVKD. The CDR3 loop spans 14 amino acids. The ends lost 5 bases at V and 5 bases at J; junction bases unmatched: 6. The chain uses TRBV10-3 and TRBJ1-5, with 7 positions matching TRBD1. The receptor was isolated from an elderly woman with active COVID-19. Sequencing was carried out using peripheral blood. The CDR3 is CAISKTGLDQPQHF. CDR3 nucleotides: TGTGCCATCAGTAAGACAGGGTTGGATCAGCCCCAGCATTTT.